This T cell receptor beta chain was obtained from a study of cytomegalovirus exposure and HLA in healthy donors. Across the whole study: An earlier analysis identified more than 90 million unique TCR beta sequences in 150 million to 200 million T cells.

Trimming left V 0 bases short and J 0 bases short, with 6 bases between. There are 15 residues in the CDR3. Germline V gives CDR1 SGHVS, CDR2 FQNEAQ. The sample holds one count of this clone. Researchers ran the PCR with 60 Vbeta and 13 Jbeta primers. Here immunoSEQ multiplex PCR was the method, and the copy in TCRdb shows in-frame clones only, minus some. Of 100,000 or so clones in the sample, about 75% are singletons; the top ten hold about 9.4%. The sample comprised PBMCs. The origin of this receptor is a man aged 30 to 39 in good health and CMV-seropositive. V is TRBV7-8 and J is TRBJ2-4; D unclear. DNA of the CDR3: TGTGCCAGCAGCTTAGCTTCGGGAGCCAAAAACATTCAGTACTTC. Amino acid sequence: CASSLASGAKNIQYF.